The clone carrying this T cell receptor (beta chain) was counted only a few times. The antigen remains undetermined. The PCR contained 60 Vbeta and 13 Jbeta primers. Assay used: immunoSEQ multiplex PCR; TCRdb lists only in-frame clones, some missing. The sample contains 150,000 to 200,000 clones, roughly 88% of which appear only once. Trimming took 0 bases from V and 9 from J; bases not matched to a gene: 7. Germline V gives CDR1 LNHNV, CDR2 YYDKDF (reference sequence). The CDR3 totals 14 residues. The data stem from a study of cytomegalovirus exposure and HLA in healthy donors. Study-level results: Some V segments, TRBV6-2 and TRBV6-3 among them, were indistinguishable and were therefore excluded. It was assumed in the presence/absence analyses that sequencing depth was roughly uniform across donors.

Specimen: PBMCs. The genes are TRBV15 and TRBJ1-1; 7 bases map to TRBD1. The sequence came from a woman between 18 and 29 years old in good health and CMV-seronegative. In nucleotides, the CDR3 is TGTGCCACCAGCAGAGAGACTGGGACAGATAAAGCTTTCTTT. Translation: CATSRETGTDKAFF.